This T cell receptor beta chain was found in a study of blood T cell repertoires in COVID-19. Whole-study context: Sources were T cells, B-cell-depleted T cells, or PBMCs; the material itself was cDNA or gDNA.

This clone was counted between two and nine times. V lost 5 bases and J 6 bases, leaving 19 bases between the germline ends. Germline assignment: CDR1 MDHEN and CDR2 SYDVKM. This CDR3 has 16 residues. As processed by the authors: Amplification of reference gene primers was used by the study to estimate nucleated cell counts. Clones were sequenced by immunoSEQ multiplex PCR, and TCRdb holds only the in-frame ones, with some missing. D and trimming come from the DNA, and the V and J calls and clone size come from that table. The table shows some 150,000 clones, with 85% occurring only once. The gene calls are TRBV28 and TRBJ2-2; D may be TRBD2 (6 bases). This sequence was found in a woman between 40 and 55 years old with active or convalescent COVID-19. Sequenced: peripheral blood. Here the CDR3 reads CASSPPGPPGAGELFF. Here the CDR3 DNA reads TGTGCCAGCAGTCCTCCCGGACCGCCGGGGGCCGGGGAGCTGTTTTTT.